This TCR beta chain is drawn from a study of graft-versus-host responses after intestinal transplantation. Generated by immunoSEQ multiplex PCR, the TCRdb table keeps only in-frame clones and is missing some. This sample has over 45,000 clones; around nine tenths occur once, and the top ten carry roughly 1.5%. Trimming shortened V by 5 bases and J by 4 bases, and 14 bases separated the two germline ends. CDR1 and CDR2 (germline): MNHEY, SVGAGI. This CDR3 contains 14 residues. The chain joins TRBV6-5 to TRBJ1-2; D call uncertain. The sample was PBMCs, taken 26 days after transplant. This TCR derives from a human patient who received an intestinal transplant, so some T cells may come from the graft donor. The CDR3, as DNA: TGTGCCAGCAGTCTGAGTGTTGCCATCTATGGCTACACCTTC. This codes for CASSLSVAIYGYTF.